This T cell receptor (beta chain) was captured by sequencing in a study of Ad26.COV2.S vaccination and SARS-CoV-2 variants (dated by TCRdb to 2020 to 2023). In terms of the full investigation: Donors in the vaccine arm were drawn from COV1001, a multicentre, randomized, double-blind, placebo-controlled phase I-IIa trial testing Ad26.COV2.S in healthy adults. Investigators remained blinded to trial group allocation during experiments and outcome assessment. The TCR-sequenced set comprised about 32 samples: around 20 Ad26.COV2.S vaccine recipients, 5 placebo recipients and 8 SARS-CoV-2 convalescent individuals. Ad26.COV2.S was given intramuscularly at 5x10^10 or 1x10^11 viral particles, as a single shot or as two shots 56 days apart. Sequencing of the TCRbeta repertoire served to evaluate the specificity and breadth of SARS-CoV-2-reactive T cell receptors following Ad26.COV2.S vaccination. Trial participants were randomized into five groups of five, in which low-dose or high-dose Ad26.COV2.S was given once or twice, or placebo was given on both occasions. Overall study outcomes, separate from this receptor: The authors noted that total T cell responses may have been underestimated by the TCR breadth and depth analyses. Comparing responses between vaccine doses or regimens was not something the study was powered to do. Ad26.COV2.S recipients had higher spike-specific TCR breadth than placebo recipients (P = 0.0014). After vaccination, spike-specific CD8+ and CD4+ T cell responses were reported to show substantial breadth. Comparable non-spike TCR breadth was observed between vaccine and placebo recipients, consistent with only spike being contained in the vaccine.

TCRbeta CDR3 regions were sequenced with the immunoSEQ Assay. After extraction, genomic DNA underwent amplification by bias-controlled multiplex PCR, followed by high-throughput sequencing. Per the authors' processing: Collapsing and filtering of sequences were performed to quantify the absolute abundance of each unique TCRbeta CDR3 region. T cell fraction was estimated by normalizing TCRbeta template counts to usable DNA, with usable DNA measured through amplification of reference genes found in all nucleated cells. Repertoire TCRs were annotated as SARS-CoV-2-specific by exact matching of V gene, CDR3 amino acid sequence and J gene to a known reactive TCR set. The reference SARS-CoV-2 TCR set was derived from MIRA and filtered for enrichment in COVID-19-positive ImmuneCODE repertoires, a step that removed public or cross-reactive TCRs. Drawing on the MIRA antigens, annotated TCRs were analysed further at the level of specific ORF or position within ORF. Depth was the summed frequency of annotated unique rearrangements, while breadth was defined as annotated unique rearrangements over total unique productive rearrangements. Two-sided Wilcoxon rank-sum tests were used to compare TCR breadth between groups. TCRdb limited this immuneACCESS table to in-frame rearrangements with V and J called. A share of clones is missing; checked studies link under half to unresolved V genes, and the rest is unexplained. V and J calls and clone size are given by that table; D and trimming were obtained from the DNA. The sample profile shows 410,000 or so clones; around 92% of them were found once. Around 1.8% of the sample is taken by the ten largest.

This clone showed up just once. This clone's antigen is unknown. Base quality data are lacking; no much larger clone is found one base away. The label giving this sample's treatment or condition can be read as: some 20 received Ad26.COV2.S at low or high dose, single or two shots; 5 received placebo; per-sample allocation not given. Repertoires of vaccine and placebo recipients were sequenced from samples taken on day 63 after the first injection. Between 29 July and 7 August 2020, Cohort 1b enrolled around 25 adults aged 18-55 years at one site in Boston, USA. Ad26.COV2.S consisted of a replication-incompetent adenovirus type 26 vector by which a prefusion-stabilized SARS-CoV-2 spike protein from the original Wuhan strain was expressed. The V end gives up 1 base and the J end 1 base, leaving 0 bases in the junction not matched to a gene. CDR1 is given as LGHNA and CDR2 as YSLEER, both from the germline V gene. Including the terminal cysteine and phenylalanine, the CDR3 comprises 15 residues. The CDR3 DNA has 45 bases and is translated from base 1.

The material was peripheral blood, obtained in a trial of Ad26.COV2.S vaccine versus placebo. The chain uses TRBV4-3 and TRBJ1-1, and TRBD1 matches 10 of the central bases. The receptor comes from a person aged 18-65 years who received the Ad26.COV2.S COVID-19 vaccine or a placebo. The CDR3 amino acid sequence is: CASSQGTGGNTEAFF. The bases read TGCGCCAGCAGCCAAGGGACAGGGGGGAACACTGAAGCTTTCTTT.